What follows are 9 T cell receptor beta chains derived from one specimen sequenced in a study of CD8 T cells in Susac syndrome. RNA amounts of about 0.45 to 1 ug underwent reverse transcription with random hexamers. TCRdb re-called the immunoSEQ multiplex PCR reads with MiXCR, one entry per CDR3 protein. The sample holds about 180,000 distinct CDR3 sequences, approximately 94% seen once. The sample taken for sequencing was CD4+ T cells from PBMCs. These receptors all stem from a human donor with multiple sclerosis.

This sequence joins TRBV6-5 and TRBJ1-2, with D tentatively TRBD1 (6 bases). The V gene lost 10 bases and the J gene lost 4 bases, with 13 bases spanning the gap. The CDR3 totals 12 residues. Germline V CDR1 and CDR2: MNHEY, SVGAGI. In nucleotides, the CDR3 is TGTGCCACCTCACAGGGCGGCTATGGCTACACCTTC. As protein: CATSQGGYGYTF.

The chain combines TRBV6-1 with TRBJ2-1; D is perhaps TRBD2 (7 bases). Germline V gives CDR1 MNHNS, CDR2 SASEGT. This CDR3 contains 16 residues. Trimming shortened V by 7 bases and J by 6 bases, and 22 bases separated the two germline ends. CDR3 sequence: CASTRRGGQASNEQFF. The CDR3 DNA follows: TGTGCCAGCACCCGAAGGGGGGGGCAGGCCAGCAATGAGCAGTTCTTC.

This rearrangement joins TRBV4-3 to TRBJ1-3; tentatively, D is TRBD1 (5 bases). With 0 bases removed from V and 7 bases from J, the gap between germline ends came to 19 bases. Germline CDR1 LGHNA, CDR2 YSLEER. This CDR3 comprises 17 residues. CDR3 amino acids: CASSQEGLSEGRNTIYF. The CDR3 coding sequence is TGCGCCAGCAGCCAAGAAGGACTTTCGGAGGGGCGGAACACCATATATTTT.

The chain is built from TRBV12-5 and TRBJ1-1; tentative D call: TRBD1 (6 bases). CDR1 and CDR2 (germline): LGHNT, FRNRAP. Trimming removed 6 bases from V and 1 base from J, with 9 bases in between. This CDR3 has 13 residues. The CDR3 sequence: CASGRQENTEAFF. The CDR3 DNA reads as TGTGCTAGTGGCCGACAGGAGAACACTGAAGCTTTCTTT. Looking up the rest from reference TRBV12-5 and TRBJ1-1 gives the full variable domain: DARVTQTPRHKVTEMGQEVTMRCQPILGHNTVFWYRQTMMQGLELLAYFRNRAPLDDSGMPKDRFSAEMPDATLATLKIQPSEPRDSAVYFCASGRQENTEAFFGQGTRLTVV.

The rearrangement uses TRBV20-1 and TRBJ2-5, with TRBD2 matching 9 bases. CDR1 and CDR2 from the germline V gene are DFQATT and SNEGSKA (reference sequence). J was trimmed by 5 bases and V by 3 bases; bases with no gene match: 7. The CDR3 loop spans 14 amino acids. The CDR3: CSASRLAGQETQYF. CDR3 coding DNA: TGCAGTGCTAGTAGGCTAGCGGGGCAGGAGACCCAGTACTTC.

The chain couples TRBV29-1 to TRBJ2-1, with 9 bases identical to TRBD2. Germline V gene sequence: CDR1 SQVTM, CDR2 ANQGSEA. This CDR3 is built from 14 residues. V lost 7 bases to trimming and J lost 6 bases; unmatched junction nucleotides: 10. The CDR3 protein is CSGLGGGAANEQFF. The CDR3, as DNA: TGCAGCGGCCTCGGCGGGGGGGCCGCCAATGAGCAGTTCTTC.

The chain has TRBV5-1 and TRBJ2-1; D gene unclear. The CDR3 sequence is 12 residues long. The V gene's germline CDR1 is SGHRS and CDR2 YFSETQ. Trimming removed 1 base at V and 9 bases at J, with 8 bases between. This CDR3 reads CASSLQGIEQFF. The CDR3 region has the DNA TGCGCCAGCAGCTTGCAAGGGATTGAGCAGTTCTTC.

The chain joins TRBV24-1 to TRBJ2-3; D unclear. Looked up from germline, CDR1 is KGHDR and CDR2 is SFDVKD. Trimming pared 4 bases from V and 1 base from J, leaving 2 bases between. The CDR3 spans 12 residues. DNA for the CDR3: TGTGCCACCAGTGACCGCACAGATACGCAGTATTTT. Its translation: CATSDRTDTQYF.

The J gene is TRBJ1-6, the V gene TRBV27; TRBD1 agrees at 9 bases. From germline, CDR1 is MNHEY and CDR2 SMNVEV (reference sequence). V shed 5 bases and J 9 bases; nucleotides not matched to a gene: 8. This CDR3 is 15 amino acids long. The CDR3 is CASSRKGQGPSPLHF. DNA of the CDR3: TGTGCCAGCAGTAGGAAGGGACAGGGACCTTCACCCCTCCACTTT.